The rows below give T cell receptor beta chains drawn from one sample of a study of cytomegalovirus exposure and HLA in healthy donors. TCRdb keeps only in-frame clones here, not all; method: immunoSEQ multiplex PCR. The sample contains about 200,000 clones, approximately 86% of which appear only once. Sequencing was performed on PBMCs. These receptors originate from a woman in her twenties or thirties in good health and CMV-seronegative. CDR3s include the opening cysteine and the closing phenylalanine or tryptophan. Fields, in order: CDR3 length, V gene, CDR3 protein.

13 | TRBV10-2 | CASGQSSSYEQYF
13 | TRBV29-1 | CSVDERGTDTQYF
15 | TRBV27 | CASSFYSSGSYEQFF
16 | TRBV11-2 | CASSLGNRVVGTEAFF
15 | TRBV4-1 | CASSQEQGAAQPQHF
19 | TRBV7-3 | CASIRNRDRKSASTDTQYF
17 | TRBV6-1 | CASSEGIGTPSSYEQYF
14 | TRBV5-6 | CASSLGQGISEQYF
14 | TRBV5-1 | CASSLFSPSHEQYF
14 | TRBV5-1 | CASSFGGDSYEQYF
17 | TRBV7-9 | CASSNGLAGVSTDTQYF
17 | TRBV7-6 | CASSLKSTSGNTGELFF
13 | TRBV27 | CASSPGLSYEQYF
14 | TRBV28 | CASSFQGTTTEAFF
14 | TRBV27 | CASSLALSNTEAFF
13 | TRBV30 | CASLWDTTDTQYF
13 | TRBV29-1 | CSVVTGLRKTQYF
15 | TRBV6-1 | CASSRQLRSSQPQHF
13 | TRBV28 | CASSLPPLETQYF
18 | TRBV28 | CASSFTAGGKSAKNIQYF
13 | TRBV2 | CASSERSGGELFF
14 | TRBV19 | CASSIAGTDYGYTF
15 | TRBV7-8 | CASSLYRVGTGELFF
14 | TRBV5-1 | CASSVYGETTEAFF
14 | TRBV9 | CASSVGSDTYGYTF
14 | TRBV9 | CASSPGTLSLGYTF
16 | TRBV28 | CASAHRGLKVYNEQFF
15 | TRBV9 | CASSVEGRGRETQYF
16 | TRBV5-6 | CASSLLTGWAKNIQYF
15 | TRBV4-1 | CASSQDTRGEEPQHF
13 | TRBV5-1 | CASRAGSTDTQYF
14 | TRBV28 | CASSPGRMNTEAFF
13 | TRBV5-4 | CASSRDRAYEQYF
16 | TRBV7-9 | CASSLTGHLYQETQYF
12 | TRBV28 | CASSIQGSGYTF
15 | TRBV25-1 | CASRGRSGSTDTQYF
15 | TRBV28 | CASSPAGISTDTQYF
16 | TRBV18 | CASSPVGQGSADTQYF
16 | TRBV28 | CASSKSGLALTDTQYF
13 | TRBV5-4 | CASSLTGGYEQYF
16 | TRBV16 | CASSQGSMTSSYEQYF
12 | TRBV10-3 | CAISRGTYEQYF
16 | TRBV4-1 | CASSPSRASGANVLTF
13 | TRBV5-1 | CASSLDSDQPQHF
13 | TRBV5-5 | CASSLGGAAGYTF
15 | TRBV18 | CASSPQISRTDGYTF